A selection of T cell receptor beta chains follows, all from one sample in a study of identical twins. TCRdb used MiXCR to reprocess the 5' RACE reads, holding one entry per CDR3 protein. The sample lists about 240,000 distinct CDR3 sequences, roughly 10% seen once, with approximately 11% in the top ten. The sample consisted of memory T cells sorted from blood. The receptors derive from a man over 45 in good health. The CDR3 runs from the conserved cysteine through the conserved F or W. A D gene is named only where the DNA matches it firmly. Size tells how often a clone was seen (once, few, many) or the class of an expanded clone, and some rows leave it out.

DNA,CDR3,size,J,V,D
TGTGCCAGCAGCTTAGAATTCAGGGGGGGGGCAGATACGCAGTATTTT,CASSLEFRGGADTQYF,NA,TRBJ2-3,TRBV7-2,NA
TGTGCCAGCAGCCCTGCAGTTACCTCTAGTCGGGGAGGCTACACCTTC,CASSPAVTSSRGGYTF,many,TRBJ1-2,TRBV3-1,NA
TGTGCCATCAGCGCGAACACCGGGGAGCTGTTTTTT,CAISANTGELFF,NA,TRBJ2-2,TRBV10-3,NA
TGTGCCAGCAGTTTGAGACAGGAGATCACAGATACGCAGTATTTT,CASSLRQEITDTQYF,medium-sized,TRBJ2-3,TRBV12-3/TRBV12-4,NA
TGCGCCAGCAGCCTGTCTAGTAGTTCAGATACGCAGTATTTT,CASSLSSSSDTQYF,many,TRBJ2-3,TRBV5-1,NA
TGTGCCAGCAGCTTAGGGGGCTGGGGCACTGAAGCTTTCTTT,CASSLGGWGTEAFF,many,TRBJ1-1,TRBV7-8,NA
TGTGCCAGCACCTTGACTAGTAAGAATGAGCAGTTCTTC,CASTLTSKNEQFF,many,TRBJ2-1,TRBV2,NA
TGTGCCAGCAGTCGGGGGTTCAGTGCGGGAGGAAACAATGAGCAGTTCTTC,CASSRGFSAGGNNEQFF,few,TRBJ2-1,TRBV6-2/TRBV6-3,TRBD2
TGTGCCAGCAGCCCTGGTTTCGGGAGCACAGATACGCAGTATTTT,CASSPGFGSTDTQYF,NA,TRBJ2-3,TRBV7-6,NA
TGTGCCAGCAGCCCTACTAGTCTTGAGCAGTTCTTC,CASSPTSLEQFF,NA,TRBJ2-1,TRBV6-2/TRBV6-3,NA
TGCAGTGCTCCCCCCGGAGGTACTAGCACAGATACGCAGTATTTT,CSAPPGGTSTDTQYF,NA,TRBJ2-3,TRBV20-1,NA
TGTGCCAGCAGCTTAGGACTCATAACAGGGGGGCGAGAGACCCAGTACTTC,CASSLGLITGGRETQYF,few,TRBJ2-5,TRBV7-2,TRBD1
TGTGCCAGCAGACTGCCGGGACAGGCCTACAATGAGCAGTTCTTC,CASRLPGQAYNEQFF,NA,TRBJ2-1,TRBV7-9,TRBD1
TGTGCCAGCAGCCACGGGCAGGTAGCTAACTATGGCTACACCTTC,CASSHGQVANYGYTF,NA,TRBJ1-2,TRBV4-2,NA
TGCGCCAGCAGCTTGACAGGGCCGACCACTGAAGCTTTCTTT,CASSLTGPTTEAFF,NA,TRBJ1-1,TRBV5-1,NA